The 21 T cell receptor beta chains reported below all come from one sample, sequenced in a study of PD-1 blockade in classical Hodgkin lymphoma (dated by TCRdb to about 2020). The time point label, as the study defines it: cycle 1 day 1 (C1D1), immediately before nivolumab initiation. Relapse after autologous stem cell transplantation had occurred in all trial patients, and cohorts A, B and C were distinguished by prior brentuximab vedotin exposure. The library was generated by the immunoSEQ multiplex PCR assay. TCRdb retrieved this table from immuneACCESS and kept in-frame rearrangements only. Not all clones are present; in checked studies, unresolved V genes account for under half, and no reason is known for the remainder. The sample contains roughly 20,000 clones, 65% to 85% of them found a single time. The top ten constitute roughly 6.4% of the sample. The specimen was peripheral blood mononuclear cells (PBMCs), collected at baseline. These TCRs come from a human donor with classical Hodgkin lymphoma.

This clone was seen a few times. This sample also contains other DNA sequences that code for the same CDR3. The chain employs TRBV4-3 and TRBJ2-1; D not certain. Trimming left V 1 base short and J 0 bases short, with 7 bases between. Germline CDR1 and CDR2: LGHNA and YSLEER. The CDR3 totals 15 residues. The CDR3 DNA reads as TGCGCCAGCAGCCAAGTATACGGCTCCTACAATGAGCAGTTCTTC. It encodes CASSQVYGSYNEQFF.

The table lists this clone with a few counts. This CDR3 is CASSHGLTQYF. DNA of the CDR3: TGTGCCAGCAGCCACGGGCTTACGCAGTATTTT. This chain links TRBV11-2 with TRBJ2-3; no definite D call. Germline V gene data show CDR1 as SGHAT and CDR2 as FQNNGV. This CDR3 comprises 11 residues. V shed 5 bases and J shed 8 bases, with 8 bases lying between them.

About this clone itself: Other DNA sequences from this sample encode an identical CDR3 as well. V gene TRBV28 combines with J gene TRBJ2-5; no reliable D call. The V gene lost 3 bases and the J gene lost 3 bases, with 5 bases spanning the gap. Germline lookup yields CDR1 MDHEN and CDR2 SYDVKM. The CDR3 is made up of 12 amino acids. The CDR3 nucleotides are TGTGCCAGCAGTTTTTGGAAAGAGACCCAGTACTTC. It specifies CASSFWKETQYF.

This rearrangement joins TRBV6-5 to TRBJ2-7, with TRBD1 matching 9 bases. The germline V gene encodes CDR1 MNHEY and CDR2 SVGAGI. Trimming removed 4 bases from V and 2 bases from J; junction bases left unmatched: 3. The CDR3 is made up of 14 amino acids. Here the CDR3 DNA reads TGTGCCAGCAGTTGGGGACAGGGTACCTACGAGCAGTACTTC. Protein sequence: CASSWGQGTYEQYF.

The CDR3 sequence: CASSLGPRSGTGDDEKLFF. CDR3 DNA: TGTGCCAGCAGCTTGGGCCCACGTTCAGGGACAGGGGACGATGAAAAACTGTTTTTT. The chain has TRBV7-9 and TRBJ1-4; 10 nucleotides agree with TRBD1. Trimming took 3 bases from V and 6 from J; bases not matched to a gene: 16. Germline V gene lookup returns CDR1 SEHNR and CDR2 FQNEAQ (reference sequence). The CDR3 runs to 19 residues.

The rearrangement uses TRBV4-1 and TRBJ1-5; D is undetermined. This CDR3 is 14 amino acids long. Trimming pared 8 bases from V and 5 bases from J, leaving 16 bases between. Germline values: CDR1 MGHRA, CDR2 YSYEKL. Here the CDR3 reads CASARVSSDQPQHF. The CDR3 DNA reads TGCGCCAGCGCACGGGTCAGTAGTGATCAGCCCCAGCATTTT.

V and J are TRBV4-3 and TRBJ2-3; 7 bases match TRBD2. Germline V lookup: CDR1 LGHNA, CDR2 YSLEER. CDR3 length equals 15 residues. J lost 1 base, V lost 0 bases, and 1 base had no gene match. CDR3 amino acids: CASSQDSGRTDTQYF. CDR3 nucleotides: TGCGCCAGCAGCCAAGATAGCGGGCGCACAGATACGCAGTATTTT.

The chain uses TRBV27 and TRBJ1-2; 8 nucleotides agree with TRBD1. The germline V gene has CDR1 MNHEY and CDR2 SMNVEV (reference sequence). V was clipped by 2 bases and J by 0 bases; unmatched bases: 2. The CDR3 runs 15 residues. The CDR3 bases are TGTGCCAGCAGTTTAATGGGACAGGCTAACTATGGCTACACCTTC. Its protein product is CASSLMGQANYGYTF.

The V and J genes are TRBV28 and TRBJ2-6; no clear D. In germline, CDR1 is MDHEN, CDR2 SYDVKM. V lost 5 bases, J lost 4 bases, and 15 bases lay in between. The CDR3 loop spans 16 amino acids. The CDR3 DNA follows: TGTGCCAGCAGTCCCGAACCGCAAGTCGGGGCCAACGTCCTGACTTTC. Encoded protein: CASSPEPQVGANVLTF.

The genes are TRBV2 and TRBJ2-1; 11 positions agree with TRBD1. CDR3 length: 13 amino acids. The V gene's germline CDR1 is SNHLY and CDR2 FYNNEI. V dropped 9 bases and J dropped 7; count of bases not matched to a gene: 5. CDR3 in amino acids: CARAGTGGNEQFF. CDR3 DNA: TGTGCCAGAGCCGGGACAGGGGGGAATGAGCAGTTCTTC.

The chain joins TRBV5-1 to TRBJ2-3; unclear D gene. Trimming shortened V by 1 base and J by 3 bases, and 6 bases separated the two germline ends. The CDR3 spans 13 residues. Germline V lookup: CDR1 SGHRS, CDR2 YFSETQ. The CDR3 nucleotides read TGCGCCAGCAGCTTGCAGGTTACAGATACGCAGTATTTT. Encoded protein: CASSLQVTDTQYF.

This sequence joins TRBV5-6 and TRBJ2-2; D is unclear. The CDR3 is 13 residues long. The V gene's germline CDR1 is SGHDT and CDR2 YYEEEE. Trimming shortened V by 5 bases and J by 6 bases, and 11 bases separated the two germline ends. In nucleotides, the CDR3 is TGTGCCAGCAGTCACCCGACCCCCGGGGAGCTGTTTTTT. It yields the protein CASSHPTPGELFF.

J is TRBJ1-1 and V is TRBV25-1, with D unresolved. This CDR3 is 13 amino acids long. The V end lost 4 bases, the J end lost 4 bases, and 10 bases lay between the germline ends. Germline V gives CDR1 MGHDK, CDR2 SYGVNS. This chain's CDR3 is CASSAPGVTEAFF. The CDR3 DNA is TGTGCCAGCAGTGCCCCAGGAGTCACTGAAGCTTTCTTT.

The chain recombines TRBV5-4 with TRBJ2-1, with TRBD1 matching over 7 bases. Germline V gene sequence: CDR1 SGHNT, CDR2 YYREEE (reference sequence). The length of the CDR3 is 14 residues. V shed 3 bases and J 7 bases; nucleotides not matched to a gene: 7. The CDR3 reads CASSSWTGPNEQFF. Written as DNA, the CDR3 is TGTGCCAGCAGCTCCTGGACAGGTCCGAATGAGCAGTTCTTC.

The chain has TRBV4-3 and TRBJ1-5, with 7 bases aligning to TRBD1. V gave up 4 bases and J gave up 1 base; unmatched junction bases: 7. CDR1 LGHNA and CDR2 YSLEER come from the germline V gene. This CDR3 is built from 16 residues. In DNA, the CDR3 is TGCGCCAGCAGCCCTAGGGGGCAGGGGAGCAATCAGCCCCAGCATTTT. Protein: CASSPRGQGSNQPQHF.

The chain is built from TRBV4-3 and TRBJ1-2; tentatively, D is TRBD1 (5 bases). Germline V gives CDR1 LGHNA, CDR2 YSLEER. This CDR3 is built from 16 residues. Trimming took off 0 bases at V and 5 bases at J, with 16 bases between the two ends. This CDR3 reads CASSQEGEISQYGYTF. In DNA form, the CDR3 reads TGCGCCAGCAGCCAAGAGGGGGAGATTAGTCAGTATGGCTACACCTTC.

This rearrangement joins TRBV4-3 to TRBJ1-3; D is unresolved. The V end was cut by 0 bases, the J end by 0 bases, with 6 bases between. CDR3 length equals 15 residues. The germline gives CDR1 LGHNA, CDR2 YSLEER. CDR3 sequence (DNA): TGCGCCAGCAGCCAAGATCCAGCCTCTGGAAACACCATATATTTT. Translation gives CASSQDPASGNTIYF.

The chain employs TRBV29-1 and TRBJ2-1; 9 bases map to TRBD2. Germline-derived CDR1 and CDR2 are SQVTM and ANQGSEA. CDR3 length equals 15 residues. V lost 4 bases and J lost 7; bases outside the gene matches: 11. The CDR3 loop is CSVVRGTSRMNEQFF. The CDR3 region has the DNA TGCAGCGTTGTGAGGGGGACTAGCAGGATGAATGAGCAGTTCTTC.

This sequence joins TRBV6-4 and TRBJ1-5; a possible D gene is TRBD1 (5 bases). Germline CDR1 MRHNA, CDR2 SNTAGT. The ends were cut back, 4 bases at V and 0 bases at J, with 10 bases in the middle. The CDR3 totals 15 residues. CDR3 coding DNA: TGTGCCAGCAGTGTTTGGCAGGGTAGCAATCAGCCCCAGCATTTT. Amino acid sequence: CASSVWQGSNQPQHF.

The CDR3 DNA is TGTGCCAGTAATCGCAGGGGTCCGACTAATGAAAAACTGTTTTTT. This translates into CASNRRGPTNEKLFF. The chain links TRBV19 to TRBJ1-4; tentative D call: TRBD1 (6 bases). Germline V CDR1 and CDR2: LNHDA, SQIVND (reference sequence). The CDR3 sequence is 15 residues long. V lost 7 bases, J lost 2 bases, and 14 bases lay in between.

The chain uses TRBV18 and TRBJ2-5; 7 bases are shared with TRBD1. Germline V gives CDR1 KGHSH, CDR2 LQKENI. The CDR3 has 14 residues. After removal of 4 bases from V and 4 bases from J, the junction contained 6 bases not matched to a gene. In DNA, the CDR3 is TGTGCCAGCTCACTAAGGACAGGTGGAGAGACCCAGTACTTC. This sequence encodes CASSLRTGGETQYF. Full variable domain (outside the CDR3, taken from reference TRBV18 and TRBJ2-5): NAGVMQNPRHLVRRRGQEARLRCSPMKGHSHVYWYRQLPEEGLKFMVYLQKENIIDESGMPKERFSAEFPKEGPSILRIQQVVRGDSAAYFCASSLRTGGETQYFGPGTRLLVL.